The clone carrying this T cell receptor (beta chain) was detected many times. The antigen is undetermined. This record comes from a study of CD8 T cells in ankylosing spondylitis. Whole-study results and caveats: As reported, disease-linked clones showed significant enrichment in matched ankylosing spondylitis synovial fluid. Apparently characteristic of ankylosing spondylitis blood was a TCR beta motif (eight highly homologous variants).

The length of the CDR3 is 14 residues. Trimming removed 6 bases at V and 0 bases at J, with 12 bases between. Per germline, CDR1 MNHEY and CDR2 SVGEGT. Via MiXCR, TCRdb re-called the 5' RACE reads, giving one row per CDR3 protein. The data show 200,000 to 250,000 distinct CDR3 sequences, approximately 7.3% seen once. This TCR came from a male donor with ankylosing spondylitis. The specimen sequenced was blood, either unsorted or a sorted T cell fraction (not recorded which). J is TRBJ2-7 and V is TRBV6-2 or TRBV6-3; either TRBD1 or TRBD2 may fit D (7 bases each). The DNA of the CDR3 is TGTGCCAGCAGCAAGCGGGACAGCTCCTACGAGCAGTACTTC. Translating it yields CASSKRDSSYEQYF.